This section outlines one T cell receptor beta chain sequence together with its context. The record originates from a study of blood T cell repertoires in COVID-19. Study overall: There were acute and convalescent COVID-19 samples, and they came from the United States, Italy and Spain. Sample material is recorded as cDNA or gDNA derived from T cells, B-cell-depleted T cells, or PBMCs.

Original processing methods: Scientists estimated how many nucleated cells there were by amplifying reference gene primers. Data came from immunoSEQ multiplex PCR; TCRdb stores just in-frame clones and leaves some out. Clonal size and the V and J genes are those of that table, whereas D and trimming came from the DNA. The sample carries some 130,000 clones, roughly 91% recorded once. Trimming removed 1 base from V and 4 bases from J, with 13 bases in between. Germline loops: CDR1 LNHDA, CDR2 SQIVND (reference sequence). The CDR3 spans 16 residues. Enrolment of Seattle patients took place during active infection, and they were followed longitudinally.

What was sequenced was peripheral blood. The origin of this receptor is a man between 60 and 75 years old with COVID-19, enrolled during active disease. V and J are TRBV19 and TRBJ2-2; the D gene is possibly TRBD2 (6 bases). CDR3 bases: TGTGCCAGTAGTATAGGGGGGGTGCGCGGCACCGGGGAGCTGTTTTTT. Amino acids: CASSIGGVRGTGELFF.